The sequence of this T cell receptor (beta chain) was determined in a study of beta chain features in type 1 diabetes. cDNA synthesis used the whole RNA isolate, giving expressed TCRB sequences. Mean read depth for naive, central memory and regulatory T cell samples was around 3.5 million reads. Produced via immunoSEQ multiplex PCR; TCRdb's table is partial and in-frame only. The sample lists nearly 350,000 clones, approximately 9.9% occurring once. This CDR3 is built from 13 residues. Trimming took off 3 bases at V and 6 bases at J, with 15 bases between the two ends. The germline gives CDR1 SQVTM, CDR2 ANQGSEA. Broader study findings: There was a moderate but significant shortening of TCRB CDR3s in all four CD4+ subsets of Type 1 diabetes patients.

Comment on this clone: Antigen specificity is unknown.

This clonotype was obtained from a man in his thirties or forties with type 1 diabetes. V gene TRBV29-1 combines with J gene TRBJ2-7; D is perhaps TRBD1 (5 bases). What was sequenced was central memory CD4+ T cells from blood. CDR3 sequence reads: CSVEGQGLGEQYF. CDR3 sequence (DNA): TGCAGCGTTGAGGGGCAGGGATTGGGCGAGCAGTACTTC.